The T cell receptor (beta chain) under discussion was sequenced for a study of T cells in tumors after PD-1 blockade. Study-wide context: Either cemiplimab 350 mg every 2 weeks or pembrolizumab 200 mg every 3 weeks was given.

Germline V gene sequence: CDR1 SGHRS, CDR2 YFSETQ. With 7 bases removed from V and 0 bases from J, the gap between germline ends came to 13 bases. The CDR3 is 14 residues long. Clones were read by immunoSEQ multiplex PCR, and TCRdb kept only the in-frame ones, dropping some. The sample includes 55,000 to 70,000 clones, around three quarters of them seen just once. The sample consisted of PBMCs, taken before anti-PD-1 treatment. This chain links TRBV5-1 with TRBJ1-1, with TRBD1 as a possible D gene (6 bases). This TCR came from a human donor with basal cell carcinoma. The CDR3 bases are TGCGCCAGCGGACCCGGGACATTGAACACTGAAGCTTTCTTT. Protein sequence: CASGPGTLNTEAFF.